Sequencing of this TCR beta chain was carried out in a study of control samples from healthy donors and cancer patients. Profiled with immunoSEQ multiplex PCR; TCRdb holds only in-frame clones, not every one. The data show approximately 90,000 clones, 93% seen once. This clone was seen once. CDR1 and CDR2 from the germline V gene are SGHRS and YFSETQ. The CDR3 spans 14 residues. The germline V and J ends were trimmed by 3 bases and 8 bases, with 12 bases remaining between them. The chain joins TRBV5-1 to TRBJ1-6; possibly TRBD1 for D (6 bases). The source of this sequence is a woman aged 30 to 39 in good health. What was sequenced was blood. Here the CDR3 DNA reads TGCGCCAGCAGCTCGGACAGCTGGCATTCACCCCTCCACTTT. It translates to CASSSDSWHSPLHF.